This T cell receptor beta chain was retrieved from a study of blood T cell repertoires in COVID-19. Study-wide context: COVID-19 samples from acute and convalescent phases originated in the United States, Italy and Spain. T cells, B-cell-depleted T cells, or PBMCs supplied cDNA or gDNA.

As processed by the authors: Reference gene primer amplification yielded estimated nucleated cell counts. Produced via immunoSEQ multiplex PCR; TCRdb's table is partial and in-frame only. The V and J calls and clone size come from that table; D and trimming were worked out from the DNA. The repertoire holds approximately 190,000 clones, with 90% as singletons. This clonotype was obtained from a man in his forties or fifties with acute or convalescent COVID-19. Sequencing was done on a sample of peripheral blood.

The CDR3 coding sequence is TGTGCCTGGAGGGTACAGGGGAACACTGAAGCTTTCTTT. Translation: CAWRVQGNTEAFF. The chain recombines TRBV30 with TRBJ1-1; D is perhaps TRBD1 (6 bases). Per the germline V gene, CDR1 is GTSNPN and CDR2 is SVGIG (reference sequence). Trimming cost V 3 bases and J 1 base, with 9 bases left between them. The CDR3 length is 13 residues.